What follows describes a single T cell receptor (beta chain). CDR1 and CDR2 (germline): KGHSH, LQKENI. Trimming pared 3 bases from V and 6 bases from J, leaving 14 bases between. The CDR3 sequence is 14 residues long. The sample is drawn from a study of CD8 T cells in Susac syndrome. About the research overall: Patients with Susac syndrome were therapy-naive, on corticosteroids, or on intravenous immunoglobulin alone at blood draw.

The RNA, about 0.5 to 1 ug, was put through reverse transcription using random hexamers. TCR beta CDR3 was amplified by immunoSEQ covering 54 Vbeta and 13 Jbeta. MiXCR, run by TCRdb on the immunoSEQ multiplex PCR reads, gives a single entry per CDR3 protein. The repertoire holds 240,000 or so distinct CDR3 sequences, with 96% as singletons. The sample comprised CD4+ T cells from PBMCs. The TCR originated in a human donor with Susac syndrome. The chain has TRBV18 and TRBJ1-2, with D tentatively TRBD1 (5 bases). The CDR3 loop reads CASSPGRESHGYTF. CDR3 DNA: TGTGCCAGCTCACCGGGCAGGGAGTCGCATGGCTACACCTTC.